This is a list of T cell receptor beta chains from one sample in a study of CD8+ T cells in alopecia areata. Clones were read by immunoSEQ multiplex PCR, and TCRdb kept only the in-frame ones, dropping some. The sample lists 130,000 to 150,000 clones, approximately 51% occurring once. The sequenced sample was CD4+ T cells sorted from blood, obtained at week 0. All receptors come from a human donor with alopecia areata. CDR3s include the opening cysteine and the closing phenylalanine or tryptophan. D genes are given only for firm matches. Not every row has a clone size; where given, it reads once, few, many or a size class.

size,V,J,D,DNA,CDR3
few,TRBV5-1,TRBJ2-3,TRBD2,TGCGCCAGCAGCTTGGATCCGGGGGGAGATACGCAGTATTTT,CASSLDPGGDTQYF
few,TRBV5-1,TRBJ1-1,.,TGCGCCAGCAGCTTGATGTCGGGAACTGAAGCTTTCTTT,CASSLMSGTEAFF
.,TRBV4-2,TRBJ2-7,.,TGTGCCAGCAGCCAACAACGGGGGTACGAGCAGTACTTC,CASSQQRGYEQYF
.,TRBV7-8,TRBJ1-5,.,TGTGCCAGCAGCTTAGCGACAGGCCAATCTAGGCCCCAGCATTTT,CASSLATGQSRPQHF
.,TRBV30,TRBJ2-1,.,TGTGCCTGGAGTCTCAATCAGTGGTTGCAGTTCTTC,CAWSLNQWLQFF
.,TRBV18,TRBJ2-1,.,TGTGCCAGCCAAACCACCAAGAGCTCCTACAATGAGCAGTTCTTC,CASQTTKSSYNEQFF
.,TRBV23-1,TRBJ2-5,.,TGCGCCAGCAGTCCTAGGCCAGCGCAAGAGACCCAGTACTTC,CASSPRPAQETQYF
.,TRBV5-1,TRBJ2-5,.,TGCGCCAGCAGCAGGGGCCAACAGAATCGAGAGACCCAGTACTTC,CASSRGQQNRETQYF
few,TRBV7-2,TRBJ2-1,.,TGTGCCAGCAGCTTAGATCCAGCAGCCTACAATGAGCAGTTCTTC,CASSLDPAAYNEQFF
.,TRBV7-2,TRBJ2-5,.,TGTGCCAGCAGCTTAAGGCAGCACCAAGAGACCCAGTACTTC,CASSLRQHQETQYF
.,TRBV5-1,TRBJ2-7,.,TGCGCCAGCAGCTCAATTAGTGGGAGGGAGCAGTACTTC,CASSSISGREQYF
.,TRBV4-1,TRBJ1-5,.,TGCGCCAGCAGCCAAGATCGAGGGAATCAGCCCCAGCATTTT,CASSQDRGNQPQHF
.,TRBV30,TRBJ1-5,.,TGTGCCTGGAGTTTAGGGCTGGCGAGCAATCAGCCCCAGCATTTT,CAWSLGLASNQPQHF
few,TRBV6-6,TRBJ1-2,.,TGTGCCAGCAGGGGACCTTCGGAAGGCTACACCTTC,CASRGPSEGYTF
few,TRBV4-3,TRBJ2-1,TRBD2,TGCGCCAGCAGCCTCGGGACTAGGACCGATGAGCAGTTCTTC,CASSLGTRTDEQFF
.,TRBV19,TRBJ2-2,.,TGTGCCAGTAGTTTAGGACTCTCCGGGGAGCTGTTTTTT,CASSLGLSGELFF
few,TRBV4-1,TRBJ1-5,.,TGCGCCAGCAGCGGGCAAAATGGTCAGCCCCAGCATTTT,CASSGQNGQPQHF
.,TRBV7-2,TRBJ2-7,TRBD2,TGTGCCAGCAGCTCCATGGGTCTAGCGGGAGACGAGCAGTACTTC,CASSSMGLAGDEQYF
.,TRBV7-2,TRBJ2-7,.,TGTGCCAGCAGCTTAGCGGGAGTACAGTACGAGCAGTACTTC,CASSLAGVQYEQYF
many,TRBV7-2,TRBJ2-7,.,TGTGCCAGCAGGTCAGGGGCAGGGGCACCCTACGAGCAGTACTTC,CASRSGAGAPYEQYF
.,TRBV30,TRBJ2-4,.,TGTGCCTGGAGTCGCACTCACAGGGTCGGGAACATTCAGTACTTC,CAWSRTHRVGNIQYF
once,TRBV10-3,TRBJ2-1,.,TGTGCCATCAGCTGGTCCGGCAATGAGCAGTTCTTC,CAISWSGNEQFF
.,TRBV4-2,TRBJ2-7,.,TGTGCCAGCAGCCGGGATATCGGACCTGCCTACGAGCAGTACTTC,CASSRDIGPAYEQYF
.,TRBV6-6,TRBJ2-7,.,TGTGCCAGCAGTAATCTATTTGGCGAGCAGTACTTC,CASSNLFGEQYF
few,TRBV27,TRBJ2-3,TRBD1,TGTGCCAGCAGTTTATTCCTAAGAACAGGGGGCACAGATACGCAGTATTTT,CASSLFLRTGGTDTQYF
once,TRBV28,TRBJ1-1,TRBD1,TGTGCCAGCAGTCCACCCACAGGGGGCTGGACTGAAGCTTTCTTT,CASSPPTGGWTEAFF
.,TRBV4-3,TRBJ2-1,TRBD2,TGCGCCAGCAGCCAAGTTTCTACTAGTGCGGGGGGTGAGCAGTTCTTC,CASSQVSTSAGGEQFF
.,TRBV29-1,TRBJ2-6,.,TGCAGCCCCGAGGTGGGATCTGGGGCCAACGTCCTGACTTTC,CSPEVGSGANVLTF
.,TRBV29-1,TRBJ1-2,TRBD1,TGCAGCGCCCCGACAGGGGGGGACTATGGCTACACCTTC,CSAPTGGDYGYTF
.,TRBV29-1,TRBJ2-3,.,TGCAGCGTTGCCGAGGCTACAGATACGCAGTATTTT,CSVAEATDTQYF
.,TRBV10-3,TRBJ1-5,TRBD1,TGTGCCATCAGTGAGTCTCGGACAGGGAATCAGCCCCAGCATTTT,CAISESRTGNQPQHF
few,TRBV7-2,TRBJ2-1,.,TGTGCCAGCAGCTTAGCATTTTCGAGTGAGCAGTTCTTC,CASSLAFSSEQFF
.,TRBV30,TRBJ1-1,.,TGTGCCTGGTACAGACAGGCGAACACTGAAGCTTTCTTT,CAWYRQANTEAFF
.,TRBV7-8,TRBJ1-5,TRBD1,TGTGCCAGCAGCATAGGGACAGGGGGACCTCAGCCCCAGCATTTT,CASSIGTGGPQPQHF
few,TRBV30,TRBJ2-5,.,TGTGCCTGGAGGGGCGCGGAGACCCAGTACTTC,CAWRGAETQYF
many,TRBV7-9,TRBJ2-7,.,TGTGCCAGCAGCCCCAAACGTAGACTCTCCTACGAGCAGTACTTC,CASSPKRRLSYEQYF
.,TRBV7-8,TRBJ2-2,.,TGTGCCAGCAGCCCATCAGGAGAGCTGTTTTTT,CASSPSGELFF
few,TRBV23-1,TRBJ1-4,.,TGCGCCAGCAGTCAATCCGGTTTCCACAGGGTTGTTGAAAAACTGTTTTTT,CASSQSGFHRVVEKLFF
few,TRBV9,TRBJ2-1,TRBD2,TGTGCCAGCAGCGTAAGCGGGAGGGCATCGGGCGGGGAGCAGTTCTTC,CASSVSGRASGGEQFF
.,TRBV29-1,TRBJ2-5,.,TGCAGCGTTGATCCGGGGTCCGAGACCCAGTACTTC,CSVDPGSETQYF
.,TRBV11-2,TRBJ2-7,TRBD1,TGTGCCAGCAGCATGTCAGGGGGCTACGAGCAGTACTTC,CASSMSGGYEQYF
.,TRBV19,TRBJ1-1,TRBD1,TGTGCCAGTAGTATGGGACAGGCGAACACTGAAGCTTTCTTT,CASSMGQANTEAFF
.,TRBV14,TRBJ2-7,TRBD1,TGTGCCAGCAGCCAATCCAGGGGGCACTACGAGCAGTACTTC,CASSQSRGHYEQYF
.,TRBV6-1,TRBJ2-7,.,TGTGCCAGCAGTGAAGCCGTCCAGGGCACGGCCTACGAGCAGTACTTC,CASSEAVQGTAYEQYF
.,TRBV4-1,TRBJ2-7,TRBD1,TGCGCCAGCAGCCGGGACAGGAACTACGAGCAGTACTTC,CASSRDRNYEQYF
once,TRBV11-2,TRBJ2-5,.,TGTGCCAGCAGCTTAGGACAAGAGACCCAGTACTTC,CASSLGQETQYF
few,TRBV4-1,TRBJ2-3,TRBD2,TGCGCCAGCAGCCGAGGGGTAGCGGGATCAGCAGATACGCAGTATTTT,CASSRGVAGSADTQYF
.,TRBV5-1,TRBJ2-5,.,TGCGCCAGCAGCTTGGGGGGGATGGCTCAAGAGACCCAGTACTTC,CASSLGGMAQETQYF
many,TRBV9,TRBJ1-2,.,TGTGCCAGCAGCCCGTCGGGGGACCCGAACTATGGCTACACCTTC,CASSPSGDPNYGYTF
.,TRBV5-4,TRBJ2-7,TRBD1,TGTGCCAGCAGCTCAGGGGGACAGCCCTACGAGCAGTACTTC,CASSSGGQPYEQYF
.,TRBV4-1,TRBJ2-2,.,TGCGCCAGCAGCCCTGATGGGTTCACCACCGGGGAGCTGTTTTTT,CASSPDGFTTGELFF
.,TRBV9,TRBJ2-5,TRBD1,TGTGCCAGCAGCGTAGGACAGGGCCAAGAGACCCAGTACTTC,CASSVGQGQETQYF
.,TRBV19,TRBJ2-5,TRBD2,TGTGCCAGTGGTCTAGCGGGAGGTGAGACCCAGTACTTC,CASGLAGGETQYF
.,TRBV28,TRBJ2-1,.,TGTGCCAGCAGCCCCGGGGGTGTCCGTAGCTCCTACAATGAGCAGTTCTTC,CASSPGGVRSSYNEQFF
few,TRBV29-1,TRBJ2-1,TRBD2,TGCAGCGTTGAAGATCCTAAAGGGGTCTGGACTAGCGGGAGCGGGGATGAGCAGTTCTTC,CSVEDPKGVWTSGSGDEQFF
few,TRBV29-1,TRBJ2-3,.,TGCAGCGTTGAAGATCTACACAGGAGCACAGATACGCAGTATTTT,CSVEDLHRSTDTQYF
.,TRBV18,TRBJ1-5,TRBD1,TGTGCCAGCTCACTAGAACAGGGGGTAGGTCAGCCCCAGCATTTT,CASSLEQGVGQPQHF